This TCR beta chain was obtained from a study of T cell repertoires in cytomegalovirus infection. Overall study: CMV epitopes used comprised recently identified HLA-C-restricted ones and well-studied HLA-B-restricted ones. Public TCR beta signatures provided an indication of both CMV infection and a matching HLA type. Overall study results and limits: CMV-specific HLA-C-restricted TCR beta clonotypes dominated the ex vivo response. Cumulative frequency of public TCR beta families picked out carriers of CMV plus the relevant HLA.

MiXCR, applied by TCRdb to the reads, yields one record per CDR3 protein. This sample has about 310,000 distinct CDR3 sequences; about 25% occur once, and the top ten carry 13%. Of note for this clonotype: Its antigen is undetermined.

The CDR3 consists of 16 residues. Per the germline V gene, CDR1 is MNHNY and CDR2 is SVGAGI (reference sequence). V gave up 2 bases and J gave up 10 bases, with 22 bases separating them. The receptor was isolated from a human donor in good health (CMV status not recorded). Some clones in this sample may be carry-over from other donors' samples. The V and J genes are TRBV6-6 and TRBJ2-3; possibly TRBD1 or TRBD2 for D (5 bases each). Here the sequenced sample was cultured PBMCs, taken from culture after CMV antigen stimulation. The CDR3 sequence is CASSYPPTGGRASQYF. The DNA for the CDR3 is TGTGCCAGCAGTTACCCCCCAACAGGAGGCAGGGCCTCGCAGTATTTT.